Listed below are T cell receptor beta chains from one sample, sequenced in a study of T cells after yellow fever vaccination. One entry per CDR3 protein, called by TCRdb with MiXCR from the 5' RACE reads. The sample has about 320,000 distinct CDR3 sequences; about an eighth are singletons. The sequenced sample was CD4+ T cells sorted from PBMCs, obtained 15 days after the yellow fever booster vaccination. These receptors were collected from a man aged 18 to 30 who received the YFV17D yellow fever vaccine. The CDR3 runs from the conserved cysteine through the conserved F or W. The D gene is left open where the match is weak. Clone size is stated in some rows and not others, as once, few, many or a class when expanded.

j_call v_call cdr3_length clone_size d_call cdr3_nt cdr3_aa
TRBJ2-6 TRBV16 13 many . TGTGCCAGCAGCCAATCAGGGGCCAACGTCCTGACTTTC CASSQSGANVLTF
TRBJ1-2 TRBV7-9 15 . . TGTGCCAGCAGCCCACCCGGGACAAGGGTCTATGGCTACACCTTC CASSPPGTRVYGYTF
TRBJ2-3 TRBV7-8 17 . TRBD2 TGTGCCAGCAGCTCCAAGGGGCTAGCGGGGTATTCAGATACGCAGTATTTT CASSSKGLAGYSDTQYF
TRBJ1-5 TRBV7-8 15 few . TGTGCCAGCAGCTTAGCGAGAGACAGTAATCAGCCCCAGAATTTT CASSLARDSNQPQNF
TRBJ1-1 TRBV12-3/TRBV12-4 14 . TRBD1 TGTGCCAGCAGTTTGTCAGGGGGCATCACTGAAGCTTTCTTT CASSLSGGITEAFF
TRBJ1-2 TRBV4-3 16 . . TGCGCCAGCAGCTTAGCTTCAGCCGACTTTAACTATGGCTACACCTTC CASSLASADFNYGYTF
TRBJ1-2 TRBV7-2 16 . TRBD1 TGTGCCAGCAGCCCGGACAGGGCGGTTCCCGGCTATGGCTACACCTTC CASSPDRAVPGYGYTF
TRBJ2-5 TRBV28 16 . TRBD2 TGTGCCAGCACCCCGAGCGGGATAGCGGGGCAAGAGACCCAGTACTTC CASTPSGIAGQETQYF
TRBJ1-1 TRBV6-1 15 . . TGTGCCAGCAAGGGAATCCAGGCAGGGAACACTGAAGCTTTCTTT CASKGIQAGNTEAFF
TRBJ2-4 TRBV7-2 13 few . TGTGCCAGCAGCTTAGGGACCAAAAACATTCAGTACTTC CASSLGTKNIQYF
TRBJ1-2 TRBV28 15 few . TGTGCCAGCAGTTTGGACGAAGCTACTAACTATGGCTACACCTTC CASSLDEATNYGYTF
TRBJ1-5 TRBV6-1 12 . . TGTGCCAGCAGTGCCACTCATCAGCCCCAGCATTTT CASSATHQPQHF
TRBJ1-2 TRBV7-2 12 few . TGTGCCAGCAGCTGGACCACCTATGGCTACACCTTC CASSWTTYGYTF
TRBJ1-4 TRBV5-1 15 few . TGCGCCAGCAGGCACGACGCGGACATAAGCGAAAAACTGTTTTTT CASRHDADISEKLFF
TRBJ2-1 TRBV20-1 12 many . TGCAGTGCTGCACCCCGCCCGGGGGTCGTGTTCTTC CSAAPRPGVVFF
TRBJ1-1 TRBV7-9 16 . . TGTGCCAGCAGCCCTTGGACGGACCCCCTGAACACTGAAGCTTTCTTT CASSPWTDPLNTEAFF
TRBJ2-7 TRBV12-3/TRBV12-4 12 few . TGTGCCAGCCGAGGAAGAACCTACGAGCAGTACTTC CASRGRTYEQYF
TRBJ1-5 TRBV7-9 13 many . TGTGCCAGCAGCTTAGAGGGGGGACAGCCCCAGCATTTT CASSLEGGQPQHF
TRBJ2-6 TRBV20-1 16 few . TGCAGTGCTAGGCATCATCAGGGCTCTGGGGCCAACGTCCTGACTTTC CSARHHQGSGANVLTF
TRBJ1-6 TRBV25-1 16 . . TGTGCCAGCAGCCACGGACTGAGCTCCTATAATTCACCCCTCCACTTT CASSHGLSSYNSPLHF
TRBJ1-5 TRBV5-1 15 few . TGCGCCAGCAGCCCTGGGGTCGGGGTGAGGCAGCCCCAGCATTTT CASSPGVGVRQPQHF
TRBJ1-1 TRBV10-2 12 . . TGCGCCAGCAGGAAGGAATCTTCTGAAGCTTTCTTT CASRKESSEAFF
TRBJ1-5 TRBV20-1 14 . TRBD1 TGCAGTGCCCTCCCCGGGACAGCTAATCAGCCCCAGCATTTT CSALPGTANQPQHF
TRBJ2-2 TRBV2 15 few TRBD1 TGTGCCAGCCTCCATGGTCCAGGGGGACACGGGGAGCTGTTTTTT CASLHGPGGHGELFF
TRBJ2-3 TRBV10-3 12 few . TGTGCCATCAGCTTTAGGGGAGATACGCAGTATTTT CAISFRGDTQYF
TRBJ1-2 TRBV27 15 few . TGTGCCAGCAGACAGGCGGTCCCGGGGAACTATGGCTACACCTTC CASRQAVPGNYGYTF
TRBJ2-7 TRBV6-5 15 . . TGTGCCAGCAGTTACTCCGGAACGAGCTCCTACGAGCAGTACTTC CASSYSGTSSYEQYF
TRBJ2-3 TRBV7-2 14 few . TGTGCCAGCAGCCTCGGGACTCACACAGATACGCAGTATTTT CASSLGTHTDTQYF
TRBJ1-6 TRBV12-3/TRBV12-4 14 few . TGTGCCAGCAGTTTTTGGGCAGATAATTCACCCCTCCACTTT CASSFWADNSPLHF
TRBJ1-1 TRBV19 15 . TRBD1 TGTGCCAGTAGTCCTTACGGACAGGTCGGCACTGAAGCTTTCTTT CASSPYGQVGTEAFF
TRBJ1-1 TRBV11-2 14 . . TGTGCCAGCAGCCCAACACCGCTCAGTGATGAAGCTTTCTTT CASSPTPLSDEAFF
TRBJ1-1 TRBV11-2 15 once TRBD1 TGTGCCAGCAGCTCCCCGACAGGGAAGGGAGCTGAAGCTTTCTTT CASSSPTGKGAEAFF
TRBJ2-7 TRBV3-1 17 . TRBD2 TGTGCCAGCAGTCCCGGACTAGCGGGGAGGCCCTCCTACGAGCAGTACTTC CASSPGLAGRPSYEQYF